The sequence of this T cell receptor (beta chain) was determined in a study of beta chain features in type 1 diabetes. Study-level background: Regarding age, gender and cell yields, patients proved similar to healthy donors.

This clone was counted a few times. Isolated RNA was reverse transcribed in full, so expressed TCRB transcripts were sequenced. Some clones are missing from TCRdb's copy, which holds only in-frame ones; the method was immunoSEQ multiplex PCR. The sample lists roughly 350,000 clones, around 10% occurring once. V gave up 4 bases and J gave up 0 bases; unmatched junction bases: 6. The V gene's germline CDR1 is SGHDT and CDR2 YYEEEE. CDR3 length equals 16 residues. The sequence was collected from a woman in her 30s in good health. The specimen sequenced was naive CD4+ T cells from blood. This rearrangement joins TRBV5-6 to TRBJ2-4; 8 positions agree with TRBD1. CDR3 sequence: CASSRDRPLAKNIQYF. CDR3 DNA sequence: TGTGCCAGCAGCCGGGACAGGCCTCTAGCCAAAAACATTCAGTACTTC. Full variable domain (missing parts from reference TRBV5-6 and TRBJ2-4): DAGVTQSPTHLIKTRGQQVTLRCSPKSGHDTVSWYQQALGQGPQFIFQYYEEEERQRGNFPDRFSGHQFPNYSSELNVNALLLGDSALYLCASSRDRPLAKNIQYFGAGTRLSVL.